This TCR beta chain was sequenced during a study of blood T cells in healthy people across ages (dated by TCRdb to between 2014 and 2016). For the study in its entirety: In model experiments, roughly one uniquely barcoded TCR beta cDNA molecule per two T cells was captured by template switching. Age-related changes in TCR beta repertoire diversity were measured in the study by deep sequencing normalized with unique cDNA molecular identifiers. Two additional independent replicas of 1 million unique cDNA reads from the same blood draw were analyzed for two donors (one aged 18 to 30 and one aged 80 or older). The donors were split into four age groups: young (average around 17 years), middle-aged (about 40), aged (approximately 60) and long-lived (about 82). To avoid experimental bias, donors of different ages were spread randomly across the sequencing lanes.

Preparation of the library involved 5' RACE. Reads for this sample came from an Illumina HiSeq 2500. A second PCR of roughly 7 to 12 cycles was run with a J-beta primer mix and a sample-barcoded 5' primer. A template-switch 5' adaptor carrying 12 random nucleotides introduced a unique molecular identifier onto each TCR beta cDNA molecule. At least 2.5 million CDR3-containing paired-end reads were obtained from each sample. First-strand cDNA synthesis was performed from all RNA using the Mint cDNA synthesis kit, with priming by a TRBC-specific oligonucleotide. Following uracil-DNA glycosylase treatment, all cDNA underwent a first 18-cycle PCR with the universal primers M1SS and BC2_uni_R. Per the authors' processing: Normalization of each sample was performed by random selection of 1 million high-quality reads, each carrying a distinct molecular identifier. Reads with shared molecular identifiers were discarded instead of being binned into consensus sequences. CDR3 identification, clonotype clustering and error correction used MiTCR with a Q25 quality threshold and the strictest error-elimination algorithm. A nonparametric unseen species model using Euler transformation provided a lower-bound estimate of total TCR beta diversity. The public reads were reprocessed in TCRdb via fastp at Q25 and MiXCR, keeping in-frame beta chains. Duplicate CDR3 protein sequences are folded into a single record with the most common DNA and genes. These V and J calls originate from TCRdb's pipeline instead of the authors' own analysis. The sample includes over a million distinct CDR3 sequences, with 40% to 45% observed a single time. Approximately 17% of the sample lies in the top ten.

Study-wide findings and limitations: Total diversity estimates from one million sequenced T cells were considered lower bounds and underestimates. A strong correlation was found between observed TCR beta diversity and the percentage of naive T cells measured by flow cytometry. Because the CMV infection status of the donors was unknown, age-related changes in expanded clonotypes may potentially have been confounded. As age increased, observed TCR beta diversity per million T cells dropped in a roughly linear way, and a significant reduction was already evident by age 40. The long-lived group showed more naive CD4+ T cells, fewer expanded clones and increased TCR diversity than the aged group, suggesting age selection. Bulk unsorted PBMC profiling prevented conclusive comparison of naive and antigen-experienced compartments.

The germline V gene encodes CDR1 GTSNPN and CDR2 SVGIG (reference sequence). Deletion took 4 bases off V and 7 bases off J, with a span of 11 bases between the germline ends. Counted from cysteine to phenylalanine, this CDR3 has 12 amino acids. Only CDR3 DNA remains: 36 bases, in frame from the first base. Donors were approximately 42 systemically healthy Caucasian individuals from Russia aged 6 to 90 years. Each donor gave approximately 10 milliliters of peripheral blood, collected into EDTA-treated Vacutainer tubes. PBMCs were isolated by Ficoll-Paque density-gradient centrifugation, with at least 6 million obtained per sample. Total RNA was extracted from PBMCs with Trizol reagent, with at least 6 micrograms obtained per sample. For every donor, an aliquot of PBMCs went through flow cytometry to measure the percentages of naive CD45RAhigh/CD27high T cells. With respect to this clonotype: What antigen it recognizes has not been identified. Per-nucleotide qualities are absent, and no much larger clonotype sits a single base away.

The rearranged chain carries TRBV30 and TRBJ2-1; no D segment can be confidently identified. The origin of this receptor is a woman aged 60 to 75 in good health. What was sequenced was blood. The DNA is TGTGCCTGGAACGAAGTTACTAATGAGCAGTTCTTC. It codes for CAWNEVTNEQFF.